This record concerns one TCR beta chain sequence. The data were obtained in a study of blood T cell repertoires in COVID-19. This CDR3 has 15 amino acids. The germline CDR1 and CDR2 sequences are MDHEN and SYDVKM. Trimming removed 7 bases from V and 1 base from J; junction bases left unmatched: 5. Repertoires were generated with immunoSEQ multiplex PCR, while TCRdb's copy carries only in-frame clones and drops some. The sample shows around 270,000 clones, around 88% of them seen only once. This receptor was identified in a man in his forties or fifties with acute or convalescent COVID-19. Sequencing was carried out using peripheral blood. The gene calls are TRBV28 and TRBJ2-2; 8 nucleotides line up with TRBD1. The CDR3 region is CASIAGTGNTGELFF. The CDR3 DNA reads as TGTGCCAGCATCGCCGGGACAGGGAACACCGGGGAGCTGTTTTTT.